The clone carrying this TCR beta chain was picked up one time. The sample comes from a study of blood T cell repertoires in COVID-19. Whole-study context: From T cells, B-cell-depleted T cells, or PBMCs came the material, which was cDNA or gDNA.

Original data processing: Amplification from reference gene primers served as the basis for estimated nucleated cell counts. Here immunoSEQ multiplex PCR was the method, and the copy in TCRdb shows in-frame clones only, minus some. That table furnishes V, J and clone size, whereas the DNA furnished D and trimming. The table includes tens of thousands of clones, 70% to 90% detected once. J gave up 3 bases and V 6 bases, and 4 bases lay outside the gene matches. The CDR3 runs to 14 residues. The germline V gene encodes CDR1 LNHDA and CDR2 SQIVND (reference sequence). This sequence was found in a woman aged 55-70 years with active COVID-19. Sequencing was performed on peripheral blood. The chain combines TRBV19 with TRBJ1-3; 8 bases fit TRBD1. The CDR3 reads CASSRGQGGNTIYF. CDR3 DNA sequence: TGTGCCAGTAGCCGCGGACAGGGTGGAAACACCATATATTTT.